The rows below give T cell receptor beta chains drawn from one sample of a study of Graves' ophthalmopathy and Graves' hyperthyroidism. A single record per CDR3 protein comes from TCRdb applying MiXCR to the multiplex PCR reads. The sample has approximately 700,000 distinct CDR3 sequences, about 40% seen once; the top ten hold 3% to 4%. Sequenced sample: peripheral blood. The receptor set was obtained from an adult man with Graves' ophthalmopathy. The CDR3 runs from the conserved cysteine through the conserved F or W. A D gene is named only where the DNA matches it firmly. Not every row has a clone size; where given, it reads once, few, many or a size class.

many	TRBV7-9	TRBJ2-7	.	CASSLMQGPYEQYF	TGTGCCAGCAGCTTAATGCAGGGGCCCTACGAGCAGTACTTC
many	TRBV29-1	TRBJ1-4	.	CSAGRAHEKLFF	TGCAGCGCTGGAAGAGCACATGAAAAACTGTTTTTT
few	TRBV9	TRBJ2-7	.	CASSSGRLEGYEQYF	TGTGCCAGCTCCTCGGGCCGGTTGGAGGGCTACGAGCAGTACTTC
few	TRBV25-1	TRBJ2-1	.	CASSVSGGNEQFF	TGTGCCAGCAGTGTATCAGGTGGGAATGAGCAGTTCTTC
few	TRBV2	TRBJ1-5	.	CASSYGSGGNQPQHF	TGTGCCAGCAGTTACGGGTCAGGCGGCAATCAGCCCCAGCATTTT
many	TRBV19	TRBJ1-6	.	CASSGTGNSPLHF	TGTGCCAGTAGTGGAACAGGGAATTCACCCCTCCACTTT
.	TRBV15	TRBJ2-7	TRBD2	CATSRDEGLAGETYEQYF	TGTGCCACCAGCAGAGATGAGGGACTAGCGGGAGAAACCTACGAGCAGTACTTC
many	TRBV2	TRBJ2-7	TRBD2	CASLILAVGAYEQYF	TGTGCCAGCTTGATCCTAGCGGTAGGAGCCTACGAGCAGTACTTC
few	TRBV10-3	TRBJ1-5	.	CAISESGQPQHF	TGTGCCATCAGTGAGTCAGGTCAGCCCCAGCATTTT
.	TRBV6-4	TRBJ2-1	.	CASSAEGGDYNEQFF	TGTGCCAGCAGTGCAGAAGGGGGGGACTACAATGAGCAGTTCTTC
many	TRBV29-1	TRBJ2-5	.	CSVASSPGETQYF	TGCAGCGTTGCTTCCTCCCCCGGAGAGACCCAGTACTTC
.	TRBV4-2	TRBJ1-5	.	CASSPRADSNQPQHF	TGTGCCAGCAGCCCACGGGCAGATAGCAATCAGCCCCAGCATTTT
.	TRBV27	TRBJ2-7	TRBD1	CASSRRGREREQYF	TGTGCCAGCAGCCGCAGGGGGAGAGAACGAGAGCAGTACTTC
many	TRBV7-6	TRBJ2-5	.	CASSLAEQGRKETQYF	TGTGCCAGCAGCTTAGCGGAACAGGGTAGGAAAGAGACCCAGTACTTC
many	TRBV14	TRBJ1-1	.	CASSQAGASLNTEAFF	TGTGCCAGCAGCCAGGCCGGGGCCTCCTTGAACACTGAAGCTTTCTTT
.	TRBV7-2	TRBJ1-2	TRBD1	CASSSNRGYTF	TGTGCCAGCAGCTCAAACAGGGGTTACACCTTC
many	TRBV20-1	TRBJ1-6	.	CSARLDAPGSPLHF	TGCAGTGCTAGATTGGACGCCCCGGGATCACCCCTCCACTTT
.	TRBV2	TRBJ2-5	TRBD2	CASSAGGSQETQYF	TGTGCCAGCAGTGCCGGGGGGTCCCAAGAGACCCAGTACTTC
.	TRBV19	TRBJ2-4	.	CASSTGPAILLAKNIQYF	TGTGCCAGTAGTACCGGACCAGCGATCCTATTAGCCAAAAACATTCAGTACTTC
.	TRBV29-1	TRBJ1-2	TRBD1	CSVEGQGIDGYTF	TGCAGCGTTGAGGGACAGGGGATTGATGGCTACACCTTC
few	TRBV19	TRBJ1-1	TRBD1	CASNLQGRDTEAFF	TGTGCCAGTAACCTACAGGGGCGGGACACTGAAGCTTTCTTT
many	TRBV9	TRBJ2-2	.	CASSVARDTGELFF	TGTGCCAGCAGCGTAGCCAGGGACACCGGGGAGCTGTTTTTT
.	TRBV7-3	TRBJ2-2	.	CASSVVEGAGELFF	TGTGCCAGCAGCGTAGTTGAAGGGGCCGGGGAGCTGTTTTTT
.	TRBV12-3/TRBV12-4	TRBJ1-2	.	CASSPSDRIYGYTF	TGTGCCAGCAGCCCCTCGGATAGGATCTATGGCTACACCTTC
many	TRBV2	TRBJ1-1	TRBD1	CASSAGRQGLNTEAFF	TGTGCCAGCAGCGCCGGCCGACAGGGGCTGAACACTGAAGCTTTCTTT
.	TRBV10-3	TRBJ1-1	.	CASSQLVVWGRMNTEAFF	TGTGCCAGCAGCCAACTCGTGGTCTGGGGGAGAATGAACACTGAAGCTTTCTTT
.	TRBV7-7	TRBJ2-5	.	CASATGLQETQYF	TGTGCTAGCGCGACGGGTCTGCAAGAGACCCAGTACTTC
.	TRBV20-1	TRBJ2-7	TRBD1	CSARDRAGGSYEQYF	TGCAGTGCTAGAGATCGGGCAGGGGGTTCCTACGAGCAGTACTTC
few	TRBV7-6	TRBJ2-5	.	CASSLGTTQGTQYF	TGTGCCAGCAGCTTAGGGACGACCCAAGGGACCCAGTACTTC
.	TRBV5-1	TRBJ2-3	.	CASSLRTPRDTQYF	TGCGCCAGCAGCTTGAGGACCCCGCGGGATACGCAGTATTTT
.	TRBV25-1	TRBJ1-1	TRBD1	CASSLAGDRPMNTEVFF	TGTGCCAGCAGCTTGGCGGGGGACAGACCTATGAACACTGAAGTTTTCTTT
.	TRBV12-3/TRBV12-4	TRBJ2-7	.	CASSSGGSFSYEQYF	TGTGCCAGCAGTTCCGGGGGCTCATTCTCCTACGAGCAGTACTTC
.	TRBV29-1	TRBJ1-2	.	CSVERSGDYGYTF	TGCAGCGTCGAGCGATCCGGGGACTATGGCTACACCTTC
few	TRBV20-1	TRBJ2-7	.	CSARDTGSKSSYEQYF	TGCAGTGCTAGAGATACTGGCAGCAAGAGCTCCTACGAGCAGTACTTC
once	TRBV25-1	TRBJ2-2	.	CASSEVARYTGELFF	TGTGCCAGCAGTGAAGTCGCGCGATACACCGGGGAGCTGTTTTTT
.	TRBV10-3	TRBJ1-1	.	CASSYAAGASTEAFF	TGTGCCAGCAGCTACGCGGCAGGGGCTAGCACTGAAGCTTTCTTT
once	TRBV6-1	TRBJ2-1	TRBD2	CASSLRGTSEYNEQFF	TGTGCCAGCAGCCTACGGGGGACTAGCGAATACAATGAGCAGTTCTTC
.	TRBV7-9	TRBJ2-7	TRBD2	CASSFTELAGAYNEQYF	TGTGCCAGCAGCTTTACGGAGTTAGCGGGGGCCTACAATGAGCAGTACTTC
many	TRBV6-6	TRBJ2-5	.	CASRGAQETQYF	TGTGCCAGCAGAGGGGCCCAAGAGACCCAGTACTTC
.	TRBV18	TRBJ1-2	TRBD1	CASSLPKGQGDYGYTF	TGTGCCAGCTCACTACCGAAGGGACAGGGTGACTATGGCTACACCTTC
.	TRBV7-2	TRBJ2-5	.	CAWSTGNQETQYF	TGTGCCTGGAGTACAGGGAACCAAGAGACCCAGTACTTC
many	TRBV7-2	TRBJ1-3	.	CASSSGFTIYF	TGTGCCAGCAGCTCGGGATTCACCATATATTTT
many	TRBV24-1	TRBJ2-7	.	CATSDSRGLRNEQYF	TGTGCCACCAGTGATTCTCGAGGTCTCAGGAACGAGCAGTACTTC
many	TRBV12-5	TRBJ1-1	.	CASGLVRNTEAFF	TGTGCTAGTGGTTTGGTACGAAACACAGAGGCTTTCTTT